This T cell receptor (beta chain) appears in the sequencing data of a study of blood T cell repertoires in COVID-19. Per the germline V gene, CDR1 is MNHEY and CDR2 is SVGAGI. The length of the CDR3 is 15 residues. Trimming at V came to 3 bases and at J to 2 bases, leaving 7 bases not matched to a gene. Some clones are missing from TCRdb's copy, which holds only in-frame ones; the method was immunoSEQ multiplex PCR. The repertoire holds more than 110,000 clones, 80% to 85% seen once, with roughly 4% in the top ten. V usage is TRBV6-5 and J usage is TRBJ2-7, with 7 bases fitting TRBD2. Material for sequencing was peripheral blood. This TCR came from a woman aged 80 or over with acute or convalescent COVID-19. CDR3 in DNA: TGTGCCAGCAGTTATTCCAGGGCGGGGGCCTACGAGCAGTACTTC. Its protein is CASSYSRAGAYEQYF.